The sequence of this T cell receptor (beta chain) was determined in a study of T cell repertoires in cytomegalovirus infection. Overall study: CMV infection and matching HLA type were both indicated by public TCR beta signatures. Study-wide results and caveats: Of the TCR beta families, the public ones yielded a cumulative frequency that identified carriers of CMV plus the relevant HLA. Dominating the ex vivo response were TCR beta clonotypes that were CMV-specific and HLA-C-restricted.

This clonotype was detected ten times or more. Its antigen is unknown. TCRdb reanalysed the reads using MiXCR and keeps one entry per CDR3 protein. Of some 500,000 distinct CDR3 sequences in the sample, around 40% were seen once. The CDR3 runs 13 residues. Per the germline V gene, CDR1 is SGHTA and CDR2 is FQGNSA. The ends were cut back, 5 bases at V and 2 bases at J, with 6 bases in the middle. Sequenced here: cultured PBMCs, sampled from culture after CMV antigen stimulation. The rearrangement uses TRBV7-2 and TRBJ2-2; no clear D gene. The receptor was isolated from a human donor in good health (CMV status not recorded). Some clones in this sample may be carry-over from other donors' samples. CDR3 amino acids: CASSPTNTGELFF. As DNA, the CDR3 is TGTGCCAGCAGCCCCACAAACACCGGGGAGCTGTTTTTT.